The sample holds a few counts of the clone carrying this TCR beta chain. This specimen comes from a study of T cells after yellow fever vaccination. MiXCR, applied by TCRdb to the 5' RACE reads, yields one record per CDR3 protein. The sample holds 500,000 to 650,000 distinct CDR3 sequences, roughly an eighth seen once. The CDR3 covers 13 residues. Germline lookup yields CDR1 DFQATT and CDR2 SNEGSKA (reference sequence). Trimming cost V 5 bases and J 0 bases, with 8 bases left between them. V is TRBV20-1 and J is TRBJ2-4; D gene uncertain. Sequenced here: PBMCs, sampled on the day of the yellow fever booster vaccination. This clonotype was obtained from a man aged 25-45 years who received the YFV17D yellow fever vaccine. CDR3 sequence reads: CSAPTVAKNIQYF. CDR3 sequence (DNA): TGCAGTGCTCCTACGGTAGCCAAAAACATTCAGTACTTC.